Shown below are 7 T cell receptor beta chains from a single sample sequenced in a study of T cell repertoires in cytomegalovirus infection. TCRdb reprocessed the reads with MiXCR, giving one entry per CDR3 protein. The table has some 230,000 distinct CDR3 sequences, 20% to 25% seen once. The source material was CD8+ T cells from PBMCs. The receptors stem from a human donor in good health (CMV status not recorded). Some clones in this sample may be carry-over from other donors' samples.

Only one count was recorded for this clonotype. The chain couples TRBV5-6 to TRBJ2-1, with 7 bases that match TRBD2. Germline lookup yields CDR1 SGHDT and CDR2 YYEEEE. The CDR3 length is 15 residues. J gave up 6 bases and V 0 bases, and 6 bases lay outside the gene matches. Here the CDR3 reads CASSLGFRGSNEQFF. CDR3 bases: TGTGCCAGCAGCTTGGGGTTCCGCGGGAGCAATGAGCAGTTCTTC.

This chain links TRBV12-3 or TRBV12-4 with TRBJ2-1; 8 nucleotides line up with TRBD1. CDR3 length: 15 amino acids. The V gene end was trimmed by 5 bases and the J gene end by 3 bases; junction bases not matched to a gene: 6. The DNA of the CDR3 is TGTGCCAGCAGTCTGAGACAGGGGATCTACAATGAGCAGTTCTTC. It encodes CASSLRQGIYNEQFF.

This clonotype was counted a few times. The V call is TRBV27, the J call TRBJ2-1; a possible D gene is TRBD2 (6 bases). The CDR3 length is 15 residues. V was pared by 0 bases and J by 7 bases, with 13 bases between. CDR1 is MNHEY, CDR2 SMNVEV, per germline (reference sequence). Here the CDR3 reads CASSLSIRLANEQFF. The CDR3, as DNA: TGTGCCAGCAGTTTATCGATACGGCTAGCGAATGAGCAGTTCTTC.

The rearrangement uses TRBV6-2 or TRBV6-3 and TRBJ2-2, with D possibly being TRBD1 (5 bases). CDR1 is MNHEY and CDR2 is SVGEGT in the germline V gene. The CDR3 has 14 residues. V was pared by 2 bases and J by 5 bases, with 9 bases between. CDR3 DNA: TGTGCCAGCAGTTACCAGGGATCGACCGGGGAGCTGTTTTTT. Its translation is CASSYQGSTGELFF.

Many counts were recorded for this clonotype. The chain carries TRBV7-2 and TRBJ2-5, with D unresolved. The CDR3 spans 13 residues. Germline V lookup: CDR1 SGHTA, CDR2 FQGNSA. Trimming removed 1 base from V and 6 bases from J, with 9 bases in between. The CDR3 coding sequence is TGTGCCAGCAGCTTAGTAGTGGGCCAGACCCAGTACTTC. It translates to CASSLVVGQTQYF.

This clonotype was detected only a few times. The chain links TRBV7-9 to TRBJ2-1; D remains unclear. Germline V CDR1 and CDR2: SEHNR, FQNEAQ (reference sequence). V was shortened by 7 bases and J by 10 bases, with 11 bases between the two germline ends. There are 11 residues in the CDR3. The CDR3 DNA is TGTGCCAGCACCATTATAGACGAGCAGTTCTTC. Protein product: CASTIIDEQFF. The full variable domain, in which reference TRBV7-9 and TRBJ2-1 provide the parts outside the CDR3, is DTGVSQNPRHKITKRGQNVTFRCDPISEHNRLYWYRQTLGQGPEFLTYFQNEAQLEKSRLLSDRFSAERPKGSFSTLEIQRTEQGDSAMYLCASTIIDEQFFGPGTRLTVL.

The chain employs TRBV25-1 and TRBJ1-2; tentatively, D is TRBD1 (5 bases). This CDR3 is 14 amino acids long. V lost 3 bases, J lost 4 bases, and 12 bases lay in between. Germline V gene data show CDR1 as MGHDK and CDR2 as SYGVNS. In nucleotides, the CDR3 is TGTGCCAGCAGTGAGGGGACCCTGGGCTATGGCTACACCTTC. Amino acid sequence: CASSEGTLGYGYTF.